This paragraph reports one T cell receptor (beta chain). Unmatched junction bases numbered 6, after V lost 3 bases and J lost 5 bases. In germline, CDR1 is LGHNA, CDR2 YSLEER. The CDR3 runs to 15 residues. The entry originates in a study of blood T cell repertoires in COVID-19. Whole-study context: COVID-19 samples collected from the United States, Italy and Spain covered acute and convalescent phases. Sources were T cells, B-cell-depleted T cells, or PBMCs; the material itself was cDNA or gDNA.

As processed by the authors: Quantification of nucleated cells was approximated via reference gene primer amplification. The table came from immunoSEQ multiplex PCR; TCRdb's copy has only in-frame clones and leaves some out. V, J and clone size derive from that table, while D and trimming were established from the DNA sequence. The table records more than 250,000 clones, 85% of them present only once. Input material: peripheral blood. This sequence originates from a man aged 50-59 years with active or convalescent COVID-19. The V and J genes are TRBV4-3 and TRBJ2-7; 11 bases line up with TRBD1. CDR3 DNA sequence: TGCGCCAGCAGCCAGCGGACAGGGGGCAACGACGAGCAGTACTTC. Amino acid sequence: CASSQRTGGNDEQYF.